Listed below are T cell receptor beta chains from one sample, sequenced in a study of blood T cell repertoires in COVID-19. Measured with immunoSEQ multiplex PCR; TCRdb has only the in-frame clones, and not every one. The sample lists 150,000 to 200,000 clones; around nine tenths were seen once. The sequenced sample was peripheral blood. These receptors were taken from a human donor in a cohort sampled during active COVID-19. Both conserved end residues are part of each CDR3. The D gene is left open where the match is weak. Only some rows state a clone size, as once, few, many or a class for expanded clones.

V gene: TRBV2
D gene: TRBD2
clone size: .
J gene: TRBJ2-5
CDR3 protein: CASSDGSGGAETQYF
CDR3 DNA: TGTGCCAGCAGTGACGGTAGCGGGGGGGCAGAGACCCAGTACTTC

V gene: TRBV5-1
D gene: .
clone size: .
J gene: TRBJ2-1
CDR3 protein: CASSLAGENNEQFF
CDR3 DNA: TGCGCCAGCAGCTTGGCAGGGGAGAACAATGAGCAGTTCTTC

V gene: TRBV4-1
D gene: .
clone size: .
J gene: TRBJ2-4
CDR3 protein: CASSQVQGVAKNIQYF
CDR3 DNA: TGCGCCAGCAGCCAAGTACAGGGAGTAGCCAAAAACATTCAGTACTTC

V gene: TRBV7-2
D gene: TRBD1
clone size: once
J gene: TRBJ1-1
CDR3 protein: CASSGQGSRTEAFF
CDR3 DNA: TGTGCCAGCAGCGGACAGGGCTCGAGGACTGAAGCTTTCTTT

V gene: TRBV9
D gene: .
clone size: .
J gene: TRBJ1-5
CDR3 protein: CASSVDSESSNQPQHF
CDR3 DNA: TGTGCCAGCAGCGTAGACAGTGAGTCCAGCAATCAGCCCCAGCATTTT

V gene: TRBV10-3
D gene: .
clone size: few
J gene: TRBJ2-7
CDR3 protein: CATRGEVTGEQYF
CDR3 DNA: TGTGCCACGCGCGGGGAGGTTACGGGCGAGCAGTACTTC

V gene: TRBV7-6
D gene: .
clone size: .
J gene: TRBJ2-2
CDR3 protein: CASSLGGLNTGELFF
CDR3 DNA: TGTGCCAGCAGCTTAGGCGGGTTGAACACCGGGGAGCTGTTTTTT

V gene: TRBV10-3
D gene: .
clone size: .
J gene: TRBJ2-3
CDR3 protein: CAISIRELPDTQYF
CDR3 DNA: TGTGCCATCAGCATTAGGGAGTTGCCAGATACGCAGTATTTT

V gene: TRBV6-1
D gene: .
clone size: .
J gene: TRBJ1-5
CDR3 protein: CASSEIERYTQPQHF
CDR3 DNA: TGTGCCAGCAGTGAAATTGAGCGGTACACCCAGCCCCAGCATTTT

V gene: TRBV5-4
D gene: TRBD2
clone size: .
J gene: TRBJ2-2
CDR3 protein: CASSFGTSTGELFF
CDR3 DNA: TGTGCCAGCAGCTTCGGGACTAGCACCGGGGAGCTGTTTTTT

V gene: TRBV5-1
D gene: .
clone size: .
J gene: TRBJ1-5
CDR3 protein: CASSLDRTPHQPQHF
CDR3 DNA: TGCGCCAGCAGCTTAGACAGAACTCCCCATCAGCCCCAGCATTTT

V gene: TRBV27
D gene: TRBD1
clone size: .
J gene: TRBJ1-6
CDR3 protein: CASSFGQDNSPLHF
CDR3 DNA: TGTGCCAGCAGTTTTGGACAGGATAATTCACCCCTCCACTTT

V gene: TRBV7-6
D gene: .
clone size: .
J gene: TRBJ2-3
CDR3 protein: CASSLQSGWGDTQYF
CDR3 DNA: TGTGCCAGCAGCTTACAGTCAGGGTGGGGAGATACGCAGTATTTT

V gene: TRBV30
D gene: .
clone size: once
J gene: TRBJ1-5
CDR3 protein: CAWSADSTSNQPQHF
CDR3 DNA: TGTGCCTGGAGCGCAGACTCAACTAGCAATCAGCCCCAGCATTTT

V gene: TRBV19
D gene: .
clone size: .
J gene: TRBJ2-1
CDR3 protein: CASSILRRHNEQFF
CDR3 DNA: TGTGCCAGTAGTATCTTGCGGAGACACAATGAGCAGTTCTTC

V gene: TRBV10-1
D gene: TRBD2
clone size: .
J gene: TRBJ2-3
CDR3 protein: CASSEFRGGTADTQYF
CDR3 DNA: TGCGCCAGCAGTGAGTTCCGGGGGGGGACCGCAGATACGCAGTATTTT

V gene: TRBV28
D gene: TRBD2
clone size: .
J gene: TRBJ2-1
CDR3 protein: CASRPGGRAHFRNEQFF
CDR3 DNA: TGTGCCAGCCGGCCGGGGGGGAGGGCGCATTTTCGGAATGAGCAGTTCTTC

V gene: TRBV25-1
D gene: TRBD2
clone size: once
J gene: TRBJ2-5
CDR3 protein: CASSLPLTSGGTQYF
CDR3 DNA: TGTGCCAGCAGCCTACCCTTAACTAGCGGCGGGACCCAGTACTTC

V gene: TRBV29-1
D gene: .
clone size: .
J gene: TRBJ2-3
CDR3 protein: CSVEWGTRQADTQYF
CDR3 DNA: TGCAGCGTTGAATGGGGGACTCGCCAGGCAGATACGCAGTATTTT

V gene: TRBV7-2
D gene: TRBD1
clone size: .
J gene: TRBJ1-5
CDR3 protein: CASSLAAGGPPQHF
CDR3 DNA: TGTGCCAGCAGCTTAGCGGCAGGGGGGCCGCCCCAGCATTTT

V gene: TRBV7-8
D gene: TRBD1
clone size: .
J gene: TRBJ1-5
CDR3 protein: CASSNGQGPLNQPQHF
CDR3 DNA: TGTGCCAGCAGCAACGGACAGGGCCCGCTCAATCAGCCCCAGCATTTT

V gene: TRBV19
D gene: .
clone size: .
J gene: TRBJ1-5
CDR3 protein: CASSGIMNQPQHF
CDR3 DNA: TGTGCCAGTAGCGGGATTATGAATCAGCCCCAGCATTTT

V gene: TRBV10-2
D gene: TRBD2
clone size: .
J gene: TRBJ2-7
CDR3 protein: CASSPGLAGVYEQYF
CDR3 DNA: TGCGCCAGCAGCCCGGGACTAGCGGGGGTCTACGAGCAGTACTTC

V gene: TRBV4-1
D gene: TRBD1
clone size: .
J gene: TRBJ1-2
CDR3 protein: CASSQDHAGGGYGYTF
CDR3 DNA: TGCGCCAGCAGCCAAGATCATGCAGGGGGCGGCTATGGCTACACCTTC

V gene: TRBV4-1
D gene: .
clone size: .
J gene: TRBJ1-1
CDR3 protein: CASSQDRRGRWDTEAFF
CDR3 DNA: TGCGCCAGCAGCCAAGATCGGCGGGGGCGGTGGGACACTGAAGCTTTCTTT

V gene: TRBV15
D gene: .
clone size: .
J gene: TRBJ2-3
CDR3 protein: CATSFGLTRTDTQYF
CDR3 DNA: TGTGCCACCAGTTTCGGACTAACTCGCACAGATACGCAGTATTTT

V gene: TRBV4-2
D gene: .
clone size: .
J gene: TRBJ1-3
CDR3 protein: CASSQLGLNSGNTIYF
CDR3 DNA: TGTGCCAGCAGCCAACTCGGACTGAACTCTGGAAACACCATATATTTT

V gene: TRBV4-3
D gene: .
clone size: .
J gene: TRBJ1-3
CDR3 protein: CASSQSVLSGNTIYF
CDR3 DNA: TGCGCCAGCAGCCAGAGTGTCCTCTCTGGAAACACCATATATTTT

V gene: TRBV27
D gene: .
clone size: once
J gene: TRBJ1-1
CDR3 protein: CASSLGGRMNTEAFF
CDR3 DNA: TGTGCCAGCAGTTTAGGAGGGAGAATGAACACTGAAGCTTTCTTT

V gene: TRBV4-3
D gene: .
clone size: .
J gene: TRBJ1-2
CDR3 protein: CASSRRTGLSYGYTF
CDR3 DNA: TGCGCCAGCAGCCGGAGGACGGGATTATCATATGGCTACACCTTC

V gene: TRBV27
D gene: TRBD2
clone size: .
J gene: TRBJ2-5
CDR3 protein: CASWTSGQETQYF
CDR3 DNA: TGTGCCAGCTGGACTAGCGGCCAAGAGACCCAGTACTTC

V gene: TRBV5-5
D gene: .
clone size: .
J gene: TRBJ2-2
CDR3 protein: CASSLLFGDTGELFF
CDR3 DNA: TGTGCCAGCAGCTTGCTGTTCGGAGACACCGGGGAGCTGTTTTTT

V gene: TRBV4-2
D gene: .
clone size: .
J gene: TRBJ2-2
CDR3 protein: CASSRSPSEEGELFF
CDR3 DNA: TGTGCCAGCAGCCGATCCCCCAGCGAGGAAGGGGAGCTGTTTTTT

V gene: TRBV5-4
D gene: TRBD2
clone size: .
J gene: TRBJ2-1
CDR3 protein: CASSLGSGSSYNEQFF
CDR3 DNA: TGTGCCAGCAGCTTGGGGAGCGGGAGCTCCTACAATGAGCAGTTCTTC

V gene: TRBV6-6
D gene: TRBD1
clone size: .
J gene: TRBJ1-2
CDR3 protein: CASTTGTGRYGYTF
CDR3 DNA: TGTGCCAGCACTACGGGGACAGGGAGGTATGGCTACACCTTC